Each of the 32 T cell receptor beta chains below was sequenced from the same sample in a study of control samples from healthy donors and cancer patients. Sequenced by immunoSEQ multiplex PCR; TCRdb stores in-frame clones only, minus some. The profile shows fewer than 85,000 clones, around 91% of them singletons. The sample taken for sequencing was blood. All receptors derive from a man under 40 in good health.

This rearrangement joins TRBV12-3 or TRBV12-4 to TRBJ1-2; D remains unclear. V dropped 2 bases and J dropped 9 bases, with 7 bases sitting between them. The CDR3 length is 11 residues. In DNA form, the CDR3 reads TGTGCCAGCAGTTTAAATAACCGCTACACCTTC. It is translated as CASSLNNRYTF.

This clone was recorded once. The chain links TRBV27 to TRBJ1-6; 7 bases line up with TRBD1. The CDR3 loop spans 17 amino acids. With V trimmed by 5 bases and J by 3 bases, 10 bases remained unmatched. Germline-derived CDR1 and CDR2 are MNHEY and SMNVEV (reference sequence). The CDR3 is CASSTNRDSLYNSPLHF. DNA for the CDR3: TGTGCCAGCAGTACGAACCGGGACAGTCTCTATAATTCACCCCTCCACTTT.

For the CDR3, the DNA is TGTGCCAGCAGCGTAGGTAGCGCCTACAATGAGCAGTTCTTC. Encoded protein: CASSVGSAYNEQFF. The chain has TRBV9 and TRBJ2-1, with a tentative D call TRBD2 (5 bases). The CDR3 is made up of 14 amino acids. V dropped 0 bases and J dropped 2 bases, with 6 bases sitting between them. Looked up from germline, CDR1 is SGDLS and CDR2 is YYNGEE.

V usage is TRBV28 and J usage is TRBJ1-5, with 11 bases aligning to TRBD1. The CDR3 sequence is 17 residues long. The germline CDR1 and CDR2 sequences are MDHEN and SYDVKM. J was trimmed by 6 bases and V by 6 bases; bases with no gene match: 13. The chain's CDR3 is CASSLSQGQGGRQPQHF. As DNA, the CDR3 is TGTGCCAGCAGCCTTAGCCAGGGACAGGGGGGGCGTCAGCCCCAGCATTTT.

V usage is TRBV6-1 and J usage is TRBJ1-2, with D unclear. The germline CDR1 and CDR2 sequences are MNHNS and SASEGT. This CDR3 comprises 14 residues. V was cut by 2 bases and J by 4 bases, with 11 bases left in between. CDR3 in DNA: TGTGCCAGCAGTGAAAATGGAATAGGCTATGGCTACACCTTC. This sequence encodes CASSENGIGYGYTF.

V usage is TRBV19 and J usage is TRBJ1-6; tentatively, D is TRBD1 (5 bases). This CDR3 region has 17 residues. The germline gives CDR1 LNHDA, CDR2 SQIVND (reference sequence). Trimming took 5 bases from V and 1 from J, leaving 15 bases between them. CDR3 region: CASSPPFGGSYNSPLHF. DNA of the CDR3: TGTGCCAGTAGTCCACCCTTTGGGGGATCCTATAATTCACCCCTCCACTTT.

V and J are TRBV7-2 and TRBJ1-3; D gene uncertain. V was pared by 0 bases and J by 4 bases, with 10 bases between. The CDR3 covers 15 residues. The germline gives CDR1 SGHTA, CDR2 FQGNSA. CDR3 loop: CASSLARGAGNTIYF. CDR3 nucleotide sequence: TGTGCCAGCAGCTTAGCCCGGGGTGCGGGAAACACCATATATTTT.

This chain uses TRBV7-8 with TRBJ1-5; possible D gene TRBD1, 5 bases. Germline-derived CDR1 and CDR2 are SGHVS and FQNEAQ. V lost 5 bases to trimming and J lost 4 bases, with 15 bases between them. There are 15 residues in the CDR3. The CDR3 is CASSPTGQPNQPQHF. The CDR3 coding sequence is TGTGCCAGCAGCCCGACCGGACAACCTAATCAGCCCCAGCATTTT.

This chain uses TRBV30 with TRBJ1-1; D is unclear. The V end lost 4 bases, the J end lost 7 bases, and 10 bases lay between the germline ends. The CDR3 spans 11 residues. The V gene's germline CDR1 is GTSNPN and CDR2 SVGIG (reference sequence). The CDR3 loop is CAWTQGLEAFF. In DNA, the CDR3 is TGTGCCTGGACCCAAGGCCTTGAAGCTTTCTTT. Drawing the rest from reference TRBV30 and TRBJ1-1, the complete variable domain is SQTIHQWPATLVQPVGSPLSLECTVEGTSNPNLYWYRQAAGRGLQLLFYSVGIGQISSEVPQNLSASRPQDRQFILSSKKLLLSDSGFYLCAWTQGLEAFFGQGTRLTVV.

This sequence joins TRBV7-3 and TRBJ2-5; TRBD1 aligns across 10 bases. The CDR3 has 16 amino acids. The germline CDR1 and CDR2 sequences are SGHTA and FQGTGA. V lost 2 bases, J lost 4 bases, and 7 bases stayed unmatched. The CDR3 loop reads CASSLGPGQGVETQYF. As DNA, the CDR3 is TGTGCCAGCAGCTTAGGGCCCGGACAGGGGGTAGAGACCCAGTACTTC.

The chain links TRBV28 to TRBJ1-5, with D unresolved. The CDR3 sequence is 12 residues long. Trimming pared 2 bases from V and 5 bases from J, leaving 4 bases between. Germline V CDR1 and CDR2: MDHEN, SYDVKM. CDR3 loop: CASSLQDQPQHF. In nucleotides, the CDR3 is TGTGCCAGCAGTTTACAGGATCAGCCCCAGCATTTT.

This clone was detected only once. This chain joins TRBV12-3 or TRBV12-4 and TRBJ2-7; D perhaps matches TRBD2 (5 bases). This CDR3 is built from 13 residues. V was pared by 8 bases and J by 2 bases, with 13 bases between. This chain's CDR3 is CASSPLGAYEQYF. For the CDR3, the DNA is TGTGCCAGCTCGCCACTAGGAGCCTACGAGCAGTACTTC.

This clone was seen just once. This chain uses TRBV28 with TRBJ1-1; D unresolved. The V end was cut by 8 bases, the J end by 0 bases, with 16 bases between. Germline values: CDR1 MDHEN, CDR2 SYDVKM. This CDR3 contains 15 residues. CDR3 nucleotide sequence: TGTGCCAGCCCGCCGGATCAGGACCTGAACACTGAAGCTTTCTTT. Translated, it gives CASPPDQDLNTEAFF.

The rearrangement joins TRBV7-3 to TRBJ2-1, with TRBD2 identical over 10 bases. V gave up 4 bases and J gave up 8 bases; unmatched junction bases: 11. This CDR3 contains 16 residues. The germline CDR1 and CDR2 sequences are SGHTA and FQGTGA. Written as DNA, the CDR3 is TGTGCCAGCAGCTCCTTACTAGCGGGGCCCGGGGATGAGCAGTTCTTC. It yields the protein CASSSLLAGPGDEQFF.

The chain combines TRBV18 with TRBJ1-5; D remains unclear. Germline CDR1 reads KGHSH; CDR2 reads LQKENI. The V end lost 3 bases, the J end lost 0 bases, and 6 bases lay between the germline ends. The CDR3 runs 14 residues. The CDR3 sequence is CASSPLNSNQPQHF. The CDR3 coding sequence is TGTGCCAGCTCACCCTTAAATAGCAATCAGCCCCAGCATTTT.

The chain recombines TRBV30 with TRBJ2-1; unclear D gene. Germline V gene data show CDR1 as GTSNPN and CDR2 as SVGIG (reference sequence). This CDR3 spans 12 amino acids. The V gene lost 0 bases and the J gene lost 8 bases, with 8 bases spanning the gap. This CDR3 is CAWSVSTYEQFF. CDR3 bases: TGTGCCTGGAGTGTAAGTACTTATGAGCAGTTCTTC.

The chain couples TRBV6-5 to TRBJ2-1, with 13 bases that match TRBD2. V dropped 8 bases and J dropped 4; count of bases not matched to a gene: 5. Per germline, CDR1 MNHEY and CDR2 SVGAGI. CDR3 length: 15 amino acids. CDR3 region: CASVRTSGGYNEQFF. The CDR3 DNA sequence: TGTGCCAGCGTCCGGACTAGCGGGGGATACAATGAGCAGTTCTTC.

The V call is TRBV5-1, the J call TRBJ2-7; D is unresolved. This CDR3 contains 14 residues. Trimming cost V 7 bases and J 3 bases, with 17 bases left between them. The germline gives CDR1 SGHRS, CDR2 YFSETQ. CDR3 protein: CASRQGPLYYEQYF. The DNA of the CDR3 is TGCGCCAGCCGCCAAGGGCCCCTTTACTACGAGCAGTACTTC.

The chain uses TRBV7-9 and TRBJ2-3, with 10 positions matching TRBD2. The V and J ends lost 3 bases and 2 bases, in that order; junction bases with no gene match: 2. The CDR3 totals 15 residues. CDR1 and CDR2 from the germline V gene are SEHNR and FQNEAQ (reference sequence). CDR3 residues: CASSFSGGVTDTQYF. CDR3 nucleotide sequence: TGTGCCAGCAGCTTCAGCGGGGGGGTCACAGATACGCAGTATTTT.

The chain joins TRBV9 to TRBJ2-1; maybe TRBD2 (6 bases). The V gene's germline CDR1 is SGDLS and CDR2 YYNGEE. Deletions cut 1 base from V and 8 bases from J, with 13 bases between. This CDR3 comprises 14 residues. This CDR3 is CASSVTSQSDEQFF. The DNA of the CDR3 is TGTGCCAGCAGCGTAACTAGCCAGTCGGATGAGCAGTTCTTC. The variable domain in full, with the rest retrieved from reference TRBV9 and TRBJ2-1, is DSGVTQTPKHLITATGQRVTLRCSPRSGDLSVYWYQQSLDQGLQFLIQYYNGEERAKGNILERFSAQQFPDLHSELNLSSLELGDSALYFCASSVTSQSDEQFFGPGTRLTVL.

This clone has a single count. The chain couples TRBV27 to TRBJ2-7, with a tentative D call TRBD1 (6 bases). V lost 5 bases and J lost 1, with 15 bases in between. The CDR3 has 15 amino acids. Germline lookup yields CDR1 MNHEY and CDR2 SMNVEV (reference sequence). CDR3 coding DNA: TGTGCCAGCAGTCCTGCTGGGCAGGGGTCCTACGAGCAGTACTTC. This encodes CASSPAGQGSYEQYF.

The V gene is TRBV24-1, the J gene TRBJ2-3, with TRBD1 identical over 9 bases. Trimming removed 3 bases from V and 6 bases from J; junction bases left unmatched: 6. This CDR3 comprises 15 residues. Germline V gives CDR1 KGHDR, CDR2 SFDVKD. CDR3 sequence: CATSDPTGGSDTQYF. The CDR3 bases are TGTGCCACCAGTGATCCGACAGGGGGTTCGGATACGCAGTATTTT.

V gene TRBV11-2 combines with J gene TRBJ2-4, with D perhaps matching TRBD2 (6 bases). Germline V gene lookup returns CDR1 SGHAT and CDR2 FQNNGV. The CDR3 totals 15 residues. The germline V and J ends were trimmed by 5 bases and 0 bases, with 11 bases remaining between them. CDR3 DNA: TGTGCCAGCAGCCGGGGGAGTGTAGCCAAAAACATTCAGTACTTC. This codes for CASSRGSVAKNIQYF.

The chain employs TRBV24-1 and TRBJ2-3; D might be TRBD1 (5 bases). This CDR3 is 15 amino acids long. CDR1 is KGHDR, CDR2 SFDVKD, per germline. The V gene lost 3 bases and the J gene lost 1 base, with 10 bases spanning the gap. CDR3 in DNA: TGTGCCACCAGTGATCCGACAGTGGGCACAGATACGCAGTATTTT. Translated, it gives CATSDPTVGTDTQYF.

The chain employs TRBV9 and TRBJ2-2; D is possibly TRBD1 or TRBD2 (6 bases each). Germline loops: CDR1 SGDLS, CDR2 YYNGEE. Trimming left V 4 bases short and J 1 base short, with 14 bases between. The CDR3 sequence is 16 residues long. The CDR3 DNA is TGTGCCAGCAGCCTTAGTGGGGGGCTGAACACCGGGGAGCTGTTTTTT. Protein: CASSLSGGLNTGELFF.

This sequence joins TRBV7-9 and TRBJ2-3; tentative D call: TRBD2 (5 bases). Trimming stripped 1 base from V and 4 bases from J, with 9 bases between. The CDR3 covers 14 residues. The V gene's germline CDR1 is SEHNR and CDR2 FQNEAQ (reference sequence). The CDR3 sequence: CASSLVVSADTQYF. CDR3 sequence (DNA): TGTGCCAGCAGCTTAGTGGTTAGCGCAGATACGCAGTATTTT.

This clone was picked up one time. The chain carries TRBV7-9 and TRBJ2-1; unclear D gene. Germline V gene sequence: CDR1 SEHNR, CDR2 FQNEAQ (reference sequence). Between the trimmed V and J ends, which lost 5 bases and 4 bases, there was a span of 12 bases. CDR3 size: 14 residues. CDR3 nucleotide sequence: TGTGCCAGCAGCGTCGACTTAAAATACAATGAGCAGTTCTTC. As protein: CASSVDLKYNEQFF.

The V call is TRBV27, the J call TRBJ1-1; TRBD1 agrees at 11 bases. The V gene end was trimmed by 1 base and the J gene end by 5 bases; junction bases not matched to a gene: 6. Germline CDR1 reads MNHEY; CDR2 reads SMNVEV (reference sequence). This CDR3 comprises 16 residues. CDR3 in amino acids: CASSLWGQGGRTEAFF. The CDR3, as DNA: TGTGCCAGCAGTTTATGGGGACAGGGGGGGCGGACTGAAGCTTTCTTT.

The chain carries TRBV7-2 and TRBJ1-6, with D perhaps TRBD1 (6 bases). Germline V gene lookup returns CDR1 SGHTA and CDR2 FQGNSA. The V gene lost 2 bases and the J gene lost 7 bases, with 12 bases spanning the gap. The CDR3 sequence is 15 residues long. The chain's CDR3 is CASSLIQGRNSPLHF. The CDR3 bases are TGTGCCAGCAGCTTAATACAGGGCCGGAATTCACCCCTCCACTTT.

The chain carries TRBV7-9 and TRBJ2-1; D possibly uses TRBD1 or TRBD2 (5 bases each). CDR1 and CDR2 from the germline V gene are SEHNR and FQNEAQ (reference sequence). The length of the CDR3 is 15 residues. Trimming took off 4 bases at V and 6 bases at J, with 16 bases between the two ends. The CDR3 DNA is TGTGCCAGCAGCTCCGGGGCGGTAGGGCCCAATGAGCAGTTCTTC. Its translation: CASSSGAVGPNEQFF. The whole variable domain, remainder taken from reference TRBV7-9 and TRBJ2-1, is DTGVSQNPRHKITKRGQNVTFRCDPISEHNRLYWYRQTLGQGPEFLTYFQNEAQLEKSRLLSDRFSAERPKGSFSTLEIQRTEQGDSAMYLCASSSGAVGPNEQFFGPGTRLTVL.

This sequence joins TRBV12-3 or TRBV12-4 and TRBJ1-5; possible D gene TRBD1, 6 bases. The CDR3 has 12 residues. V was trimmed by 7 bases and J by 4 bases, leaving 8 bases between them. This CDR3 is CASKGGNQPQHF. Written as DNA, the CDR3 is TGTGCCAGCAAAGGGGGGAATCAGCCCCAGCATTTT.

This clone was observed a single time. The V gene is TRBV28, the J gene TRBJ1-1; 7 bases are shared with TRBD1. The CDR3 runs 15 residues. The germline V gene encodes CDR1 MDHEN and CDR2 SYDVKM. V shed 7 bases, J shed 0 bases, and the junction held 8 bases outside the gene matches. CDR3 bases: TGTGCCAGCAATATCGGACAGGCGTTGAACACTGAAGCTTTCTTT. Its translation is CASNIGQALNTEAFF.